The rows below give T cell receptor beta chains drawn from one sample of a study of radiotherapy plus CTLA-4 blockade in lung cancer. Produced via immunoSEQ multiplex PCR; TCRdb's table is partial and in-frame only. The sample comprises about 39,000 clones, roughly three quarters of which are singletons, and more than 20% rests with the top ten. Sequences were derived from peripheral blood, sampled from a patient treated with radiotherapy plus ipilimumab. The receptor set was obtained from a human donor with non-small cell lung cancer that progressed on radiotherapy plus ipilimumab. Both conserved end residues are part of each CDR3. A D gene is named only where the DNA matches it firmly. Some rows mark clone size as missing; the rest say once, few, many or name a class of expanded clone.

- | TRBJ2-7 | - | TRBV20-1 | CSATGDYEQYF | TGCAGTGCCACCGGGGACTACGAGCAGTACTTC
TRBD1 | TRBJ2-3 | - | TRBV27 | CASSLYPGQGTDTQYF | TGTGCCAGCAGTTTATACCCGGGACAGGGAACAGATACGCAGTATTTT
- | TRBJ1-6 | - | TRBV19 | CASRVQGSSYNSPLHF | TGTGCCAGTAGGGTCCAGGGAAGCTCCTATAATTCACCCCTCCACTTT
TRBD1 | TRBJ2-1 | few | TRBV10-3 | CASRDRGLSDYNEQFF | TGTGCCTCCCGGGACAGGGGTTTATCGGACTACAATGAGCAGTTCTTC
TRBD1 | TRBJ2-3 | - | TRBV5-1 | CASSLAGQGAGTDTQYF | TGCGCCAGCAGCTTGGCCGGGCAGGGGGCGGGCACAGATACGCAGTATTTT
TRBD2 | TRBJ2-1 | - | TRBV27 | CASSRGGVYSSYNEQFF | TGTGCCAGCAGTCGGGGGGGTGTATATAGCTCCTACAATGAGCAGTTCTTC
- | TRBJ2-4 | - | TRBV7-9 | CASSLSTVGDIQYF | TGTGCCAGCAGCTTGTCAACAGTTGGTGACATTCAGTACTTC
TRBD2 | TRBJ2-7 | - | TRBV28 | CASSLATSGGANEQYF | TGTGCCAGCAGTTTAGCGACTAGCGGGGGGGCAAACGAGCAGTACTTC
TRBD1 | TRBJ1-3 | - | TRBV11-2 | CASRAAGGGNTIYF | TGTGCCAGCAGGGCCGCAGGGGGCGGAAACACCATATATTTT
- | TRBJ2-7 | - | TRBV4-1 | CASSFRPDRDEQYF | TGCGCCAGCAGCTTCCGTCCCGATCGGGACGAGCAGTACTTC
TRBD1 | TRBJ2-1 | - | TRBV13 | CASSPSWTGRDEQFF | TGTGCCAGCAGCCCTTCCTGGACAGGGCGGGATGAGCAGTTCTTC
- | TRBJ2-7 | - | TRBV10-2 | CASSESLSIEQYF | TGCGCCAGCAGTGAGTCGTTGAGCATCGAGCAGTACTTC
- | TRBJ2-3 | few | TRBV6-5 | CASSYFPGLADTQYF | TGTGCCAGCAGTTACTTCCCGGGACTCGCAGATACGCAGTATTTT
- | TRBJ1-1 | - | TRBV7-3 | CASSLQENTEAFF | TGTGCCAGCAGCTTACAGGAGAACACTGAAGCTTTCTTT
TRBD2 | TRBJ2-3 | - | TRBV5-1 | CASSLWTSTGTDTQYF | TGCGCCAGCAGCTTATGGACTAGCACCGGCACAGATACGCAGTATTTT
TRBD1 | TRBJ2-7 | - | TRBV6-5 | CASSYGTGVRVEQYF | TGTGCCAGCAGTTACGGGACAGGGGTCCGCGTCGAGCAGTACTTC
- | TRBJ1-2 | - | TRBV5-4 | CASSAGTSGDYGYTF | TGTGCCAGCAGCGCCGGGACCTCGGGGGACTATGGCTACACCTTC
- | TRBJ1-2 | - | TRBV7-3 | CASSPTGFYGYTF | TGTGCCAGCAGCCCCACAGGGTTCTATGGCTACACCTTC
TRBD1 | TRBJ1-5 | - | TRBV29-1 | CSVVGQDSNQPQHF | TGCAGCGTTGTGGGACAGGATAGCAATCAGCCCCAGCATTTT
- | TRBJ2-2 | - | TRBV10-3 | CAISQGNTGELFF | TGTGCCATCAGCCAGGGGAACACCGGGGAGCTGTTTTTT
TRBD2 | TRBJ2-7 | - | TRBV6-5 | CASSYFTGGTYEQYF | TGTGCCAGCAGTTACTTTACGGGGGGAACCTACGAGCAGTACTTC
TRBD1 | TRBJ2-5 | - | TRBV5-6 | CASSLGRSTGKAETQYF | TGTGCCAGCAGCTTAGGGAGATCGACAGGGAAAGCAGAGACCCAGTACTTC
TRBD1 | TRBJ1-1 | - | TRBV19 | CASSAGTGNTEAFF | TGTGCCAGTAGTGCCGGGACAGGGAACACTGAAGCTTTCTTT
TRBD2 | TRBJ2-5 | - | TRBV5-1 | CASSSRIPLFSGGGETQYF | TGCGCCAGCAGCTCGCGGATCCCGTTATTTAGCGGGGGTGGGGAGACCCAGTACTTC
TRBD2 | TRBJ2-7 | once | TRBV11-2 | CASSLGGSSYEQYF | TGTGCCAGCAGCTTGGGCGGGAGCTCCTACGAGCAGTACTTC
- | TRBJ1-1 | - | TRBV9 | CASSGRGPNTEAFF | TGTGCCAGCAGCGGCAGGGGCCCGAACACTGAAGCTTTCTTT
TRBD1 | TRBJ2-7 | - | TRBV7-9 | CASSTLGQGREQYF | TGTGCCAGCAGCACCCTGGGACAGGGACGCGAGCAGTACTTC
TRBD1 | TRBJ1-4 | - | TRBV19 | CASRKQGEEKLFF | TGTGCCAGTAGGAAACAGGGGGAAGAAAAACTGTTTTTT
TRBD1 | TRBJ1-6 | few | TRBV5-1 | CASSQQGGHNSPLHF | TGCGCCAGCAGCCAACAGGGGGGGCATAATTCACCCCTCCACTTT
- | TRBJ2-1 | - | TRBV6-6 | CASSHRQVVSEQFF | TGTGCCAGCAGTCATCGACAGGTCGTGAGTGAGCAGTTCTTC
- | TRBJ2-3 | - | TRBV6-1 | CASSERAGSTDTQYF | TGTGCCAGCAGTGAACGCGCGGGGTCCACAGATACGCAGTATTTT
TRBD2 | TRBJ2-2 | - | TRBV19 | CASSMLAGGPRTGELFF | TGTGCCAGTAGTATGCTAGCGGGGGGCCCCAGGACCGGGGAGCTGTTTTTT
- | TRBJ2-7 | - | TRBV6-5 | CASSYVRSGEQYF | TGTGCCAGCAGTTACGTCCGGAGCGGCGAGCAGTACTTC
TRBD2 | TRBJ2-5 | - | TRBV6-5 | CASSRLAAQETQYF | TGTGCCAGCAGCCGTCTAGCGGCGCAAGAGACCCAGTACTTC
- | TRBJ1-4 | - | TRBV25-1 | CASQNTGTAIEKLFF | TGTGCCAGCCAAAACACGGGAACAGCCATAGAAAAACTGTTTTTT
TRBD1 | TRBJ2-7 | - | TRBV5-4 | CASSAGTGKYEQYF | TGTGCCAGCAGCGCCGGGACAGGCAAGTACGAGCAGTACTTC
- | TRBJ2-3 | - | TRBV6-5 | CASRGTTPDTQYF | TGTGCCAGCAGAGGGACAACCCCAGATACGCAGTATTTT
- | TRBJ1-2 | - | TRBV19 | CASSIQMHGYTF | TGTGCCAGTAGTATTCAGATGCATGGCTACACCTTC
TRBD2 | TRBJ2-7 | - | TRBV7-2 | CASSSGGTLKAQYF | TGTGCCAGCAGCTCCGGGGGGACTCTTAAGGCGCAGTACTTC
TRBD1 | TRBJ1-1 | few | TRBV13 | CASSLATGLTEAFF | TGTGCCAGCAGCTTGGCGACAGGGCTCACTGAAGCTTTCTTT
- | TRBJ2-1 | - | TRBV7-3 | CASSLSGTPYNEQFF | TGTGCCAGCAGCTTGTCCGGGACACCTTACAATGAGCAGTTCTTC
- | TRBJ2-7 | - | TRBV6-6 | CASRFSNEQYF | TGTGCCAGCAGGTTTAGCAACGAGCAGTACTTC
- | TRBJ2-7 | - | TRBV7-5 | CATQLGGGQGSSYEQYF | TGTGCCACCCAGCTAGGAGGGGGACAGGGGAGCTCCTACGAGCAGTACTTC
- | TRBJ2-7 | - | TRBV27 | CASSSPQGYEQYF | TGTGCCAGCAGCTCCCCCCAGGGGTACGAGCAGTACTTC
- | TRBJ1-6 | - | TRBV19 | CASSIAGGFNSPLHF | TGTGCCAGTAGTATAGCCGGGGGGTTTAATTCACCCCTCCACTTT
- | TRBJ1-5 | - | TRBV18 | CASSPASNQPQHF | TGTGCCAGCTCACCGGCTAGCAATCAGCCCCAGCATTTT
TRBD2 | TRBJ2-3 | - | TRBV15 | CATSRDRPSGGTDTQYF | TGTGCCACCAGCAGAGATCGCCCTAGCGGGGGCACAGATACGCAGTATTTT
- | TRBJ1-3 | - | TRBV12-5 | CASGHFSSGNTIYF | TGTGCTAGTGGCCATTTTTCCTCTGGAAACACCATATATTTT
TRBD1 | TRBJ2-3 | - | TRBV13 | CASSLQGVKDTQYF | TGTGCCAGCAGCTTACAGGGGGTGAAAGATACGCAGTATTTT
TRBD1 | TRBJ1-4 | - | TRBV9 | CASSSGQGYEKLFF | TGTGCCAGCAGCTCAGGACAGGGGTATGAAAAACTGTTTTTT
- | TRBJ1-1 | once | TRBV7-2 | CASTLGGRGNTEAFF | TGTGCCAGCACCCTCGGGGGGAGGGGGAACACTGAAGCTTTCTTT
- | TRBJ2-7 | - | TRBV5-5 | CASRSTASYEQYF | TGTGCCAGCAGATCGACAGCCAGCTACGAGCAGTACTTC
- | TRBJ1-5 | - | TRBV2 | CASRREPSAGNQPQHF | TGTGCCAGCAGGCGAGAACCCTCGGCGGGCAATCAGCCCCAGCATTTT
- | TRBJ2-7 | - | TRBV19 | CASTRGEGAATYEQYF | TGTGCCAGTACCCGCGGGGAAGGAGCAGCGACCTACGAGCAGTACTTC